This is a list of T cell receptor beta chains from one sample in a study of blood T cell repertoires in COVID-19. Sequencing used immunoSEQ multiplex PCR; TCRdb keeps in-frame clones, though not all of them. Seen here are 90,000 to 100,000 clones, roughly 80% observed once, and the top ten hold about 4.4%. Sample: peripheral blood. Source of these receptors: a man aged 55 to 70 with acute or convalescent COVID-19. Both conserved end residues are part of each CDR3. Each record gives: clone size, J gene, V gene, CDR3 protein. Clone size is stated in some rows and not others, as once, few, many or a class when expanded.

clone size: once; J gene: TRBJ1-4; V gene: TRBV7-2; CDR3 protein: CASSFGGVPRREEKLFF
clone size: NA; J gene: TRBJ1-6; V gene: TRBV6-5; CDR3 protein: CASSSQYNSPLHF
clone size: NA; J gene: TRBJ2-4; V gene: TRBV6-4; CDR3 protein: CASSDSGTSGNLGNLSRNIQYF
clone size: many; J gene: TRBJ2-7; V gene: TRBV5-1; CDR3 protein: CASSQDRAYEQYF
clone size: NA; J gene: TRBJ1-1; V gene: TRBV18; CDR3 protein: CASSPGRGNTEAFF
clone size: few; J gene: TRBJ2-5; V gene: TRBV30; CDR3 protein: CAWTPGQGASSGYF
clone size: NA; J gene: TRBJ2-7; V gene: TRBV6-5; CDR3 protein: CASSYSGTGLYEQYF
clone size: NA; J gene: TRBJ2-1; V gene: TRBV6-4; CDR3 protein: CASSLAGGPGEQFF
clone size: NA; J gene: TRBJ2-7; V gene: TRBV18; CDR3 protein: CASSRTRGSSSYEQYF
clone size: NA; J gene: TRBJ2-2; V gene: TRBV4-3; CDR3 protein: CASSQEGYQGWTGELFF
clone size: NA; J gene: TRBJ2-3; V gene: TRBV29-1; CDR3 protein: CSVKGLAESTDTQYF
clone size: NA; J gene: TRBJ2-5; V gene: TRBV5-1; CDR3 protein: CASSLAGVETQYF
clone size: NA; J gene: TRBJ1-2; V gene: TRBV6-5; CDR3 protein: CASSQRGQPYTF
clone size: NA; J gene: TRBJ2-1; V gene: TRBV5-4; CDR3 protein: CASSLVGSGINNEQFF
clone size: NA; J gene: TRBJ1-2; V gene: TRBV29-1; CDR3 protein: CSVWDSLLTNYGYTF
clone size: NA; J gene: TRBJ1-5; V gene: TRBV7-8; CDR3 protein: CASSLGQLNQPQHF
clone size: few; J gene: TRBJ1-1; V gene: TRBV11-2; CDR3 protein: CASSLFTGQGTAEAFF
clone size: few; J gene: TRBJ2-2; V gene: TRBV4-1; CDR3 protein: CASSQGLGLAGGTNTGELFF
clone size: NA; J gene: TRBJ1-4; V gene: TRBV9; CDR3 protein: CASSIAGTGGEKLFF
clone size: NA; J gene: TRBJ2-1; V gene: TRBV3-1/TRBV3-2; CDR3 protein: CASSQGAGTGGNEQFF
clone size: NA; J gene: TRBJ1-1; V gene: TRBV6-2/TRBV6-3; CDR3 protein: CASSTNRQRMNTEAFF
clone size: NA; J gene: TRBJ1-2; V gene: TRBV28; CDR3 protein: CASSFGLGGSYYGYTF
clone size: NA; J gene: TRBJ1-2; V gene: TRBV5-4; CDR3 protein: CASSLPGDGYTF
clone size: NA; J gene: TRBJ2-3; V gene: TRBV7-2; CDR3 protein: CASSLGGADTQYF
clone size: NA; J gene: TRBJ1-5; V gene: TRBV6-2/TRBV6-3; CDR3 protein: CASSYMGQYSNQPQHF
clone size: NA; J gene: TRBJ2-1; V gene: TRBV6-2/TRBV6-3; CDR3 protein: CASSLAGSPYNEQFF
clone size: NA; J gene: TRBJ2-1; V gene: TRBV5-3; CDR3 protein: CARSTPGTGVLFVNFYNEQFF
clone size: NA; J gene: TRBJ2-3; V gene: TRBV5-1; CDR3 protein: CASSKSSGRGDTQYF
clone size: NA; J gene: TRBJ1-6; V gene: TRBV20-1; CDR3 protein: CSASGTNYNSPLHF
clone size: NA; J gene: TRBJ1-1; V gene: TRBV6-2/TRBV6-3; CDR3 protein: CASSYSGTGEQKF
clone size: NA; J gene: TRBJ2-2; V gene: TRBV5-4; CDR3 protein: CASSLGLVTGELFF
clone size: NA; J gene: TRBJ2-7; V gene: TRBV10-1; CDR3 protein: CASSDGGNEQYF
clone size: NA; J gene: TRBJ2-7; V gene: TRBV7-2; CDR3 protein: CASSPTSGSHEQYF
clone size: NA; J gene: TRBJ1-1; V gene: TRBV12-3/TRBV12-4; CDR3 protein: CASSTGLRTEAFF
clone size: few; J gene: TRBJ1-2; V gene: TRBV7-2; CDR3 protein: CASSFRLNYGYTF
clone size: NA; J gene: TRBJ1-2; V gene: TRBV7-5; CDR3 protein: CARSSQTQGPSGYTF
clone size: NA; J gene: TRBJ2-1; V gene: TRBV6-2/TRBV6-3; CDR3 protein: CASSYSVAGGEYNEQFF
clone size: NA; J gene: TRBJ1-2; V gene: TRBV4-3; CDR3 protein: CASSQARTGLRGYTF
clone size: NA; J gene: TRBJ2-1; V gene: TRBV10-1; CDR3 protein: CASSAGQGARYNEQFF
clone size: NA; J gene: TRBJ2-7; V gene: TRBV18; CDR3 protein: CASSPGQGFYEQYF
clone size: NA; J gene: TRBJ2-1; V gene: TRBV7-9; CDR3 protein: CASSLGSSGRASSYNEQFF
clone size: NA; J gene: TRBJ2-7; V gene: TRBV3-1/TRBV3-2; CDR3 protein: CASSQAPGQLLEQYF
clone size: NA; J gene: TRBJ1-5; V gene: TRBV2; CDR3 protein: CASSELGSSSNQPQHF
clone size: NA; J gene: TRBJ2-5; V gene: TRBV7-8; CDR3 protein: CASSRPDGGQTQYF
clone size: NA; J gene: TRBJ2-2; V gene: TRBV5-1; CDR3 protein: CASSLTGPNTGELFF